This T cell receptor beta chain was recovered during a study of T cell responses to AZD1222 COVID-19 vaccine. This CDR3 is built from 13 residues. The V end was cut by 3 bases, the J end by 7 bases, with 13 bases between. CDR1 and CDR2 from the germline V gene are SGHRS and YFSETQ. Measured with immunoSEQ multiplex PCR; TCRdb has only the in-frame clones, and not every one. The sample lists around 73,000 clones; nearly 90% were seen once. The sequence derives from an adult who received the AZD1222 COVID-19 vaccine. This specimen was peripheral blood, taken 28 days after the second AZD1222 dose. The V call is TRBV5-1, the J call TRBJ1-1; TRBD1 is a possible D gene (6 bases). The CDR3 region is CASSSDSPLEAFF. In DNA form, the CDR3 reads TGCGCCAGCAGCTCGGACAGTCCACTTGAAGCTTTCTTT.